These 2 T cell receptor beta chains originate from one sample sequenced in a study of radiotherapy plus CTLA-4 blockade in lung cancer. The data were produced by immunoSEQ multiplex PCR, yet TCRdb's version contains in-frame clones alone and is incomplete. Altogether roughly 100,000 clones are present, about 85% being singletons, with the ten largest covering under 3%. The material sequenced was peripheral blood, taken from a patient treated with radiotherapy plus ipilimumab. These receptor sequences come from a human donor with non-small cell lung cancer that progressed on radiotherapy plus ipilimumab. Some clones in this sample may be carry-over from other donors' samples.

This CDR3 reads CASSPGQGRIYGYTF. The DNA for the CDR3 is TGTGCCAGCAGCCCTGGACAGGGAAGGATCTATGGCTACACCTTC. The J gene is TRBJ1-2, the V gene TRBV5-8; 8 bases fit TRBD1. V shed 4 bases and J 4 bases; nucleotides not matched to a gene: 9. CDR3 size: 15 residues. Germline CDR1 SGHTS, CDR2 YDEGEE.

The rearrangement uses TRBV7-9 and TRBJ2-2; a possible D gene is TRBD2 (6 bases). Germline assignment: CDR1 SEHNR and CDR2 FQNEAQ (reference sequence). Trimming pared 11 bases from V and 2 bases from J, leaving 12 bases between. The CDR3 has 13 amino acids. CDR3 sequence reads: CAVRRVNTGELFF. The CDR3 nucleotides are TGTGCCGTGAGGAGGGTTAACACCGGGGAGCTGTTTTTT.